This T cell receptor (beta chain) emerged from a study of beta chain features in type 1 diabetes (dated by TCRdb to between 2017 and 2018). Broadly, across the study: Mean age, gender distribution, total cell number and subset yield did not differ between patients and healthy donors. Across all samples, about 110 million sorted cells were examined, and cell number per subset correlated strongly with RNA yield. The study compared TCRB repertoires of sorted circulating CD4+ T cell subsets between recently diagnosed type 1 diabetes patients and matched healthy donors. Regulatory and stem cell-like memory subsets were isolated from only 8 patients and roughly 8 healthy donors, whereas naive and central memory subsets came from all 30 or so donors. Here is what the overall study found, with its caveats: Type 1 diabetes patients showed a moderate but significant shortening of TCRB CDR3 length in all four CD4+ subsets. PCR might favor shorter templates, but patient and control samples were amplified and corrected together, so any skew would affect both groups equally. At VDJ recombination sites, patients with type 1 diabetes made fewer insertions and deleted more nucleotides, a pattern implying thymic rearrangement abnormalities. The naive, central memory and regulatory TCRB repertoires appeared to resemble one another more closely among patients than among healthy donors. Because cDNA was sequenced instead of genomic DNA, activated cells with high expression could be over-represented, although the groups did not differ in activation or CD3 levels. Only small numbers of individuals were included in the HLA sub-analyses, which left unresolved whether HLA type had any influence on TCRB rearrangement.

All of the isolated RNA was reverse transcribed with the High Capacity cDNA Reverse Transcription Kit, so expressed TCRB transcripts were sequenced. Deep immunoSEQ sequencing was applied to naive, central memory and regulatory T cell samples, giving an average of roughly 3.5 million total reads per sample. After sorted cells were lysed in RLT buffer, RNA was extracted with DNase-treated RNeasy Micro or Mini kits, with the choice depending on cell number. To prevent cross-contamination, every cell subset was processed on its own, while patient and healthy donor samples were processed together. Using the immunoSEQ multiplex PCR, TCRB sequences were amplified from cDNA into 87-bp fragments spanning the CDR3 region. Sequencing of the amplicons was performed on the Illumina HiSeq platform. Concerning the study's data processing: PCR bias was computationally corrected using synthetic template baselines, reads within Hamming distance 2 were collapsed, and singletons that could not be merged were discarded. Reads were aligned against IMGT to assign V, D and J genes, CDR3 length and insertions or deletions at six rearrangement sites. Clonotype counts were normalized to sorted cell number within each subset before computing true diversity and Gini coefficients with the tcR R package. The overlap coefficient, calculated on TCRB nucleotide sequences, was used to quantify repertoire sharing. Out-of-frame TCRB sequences from naive cells were analyzed to stand in for the pre-selection repertoire. TCRdb mirrors the immuneACCESS table, restricted to in-frame sequences. Some clones are absent from its copies; in checked studies, under half trace to an unresolved V gene, and the reason for the others is unknown. V and J calls and clone size follow that table, whereas D and trimming were derived from the DNA. For this sample the table gives 400,000 to 600,000 clones, of which 30% were detected only once. Around 0.065% of the sample goes to the ten largest clones.

Only a few counts were recorded for this clone. Its specific antigen is unknown. No base quality information exists; no much larger clone differs at one position. Other nucleotide sequences from this sample produce the same CDR3. Deletion took 2 bases off V and 2 bases off J, with a span of 6 bases between the germline ends. The CDR3 holds 12 amino acids from the cysteine to the phenylalanine. CDR3 DNA is the only sequence kept; it has 36 bases, read in frame from the first base. The germline V gene provides CDR1 SQVTM and CDR2 ANQGSEA. Each donor gave one peripheral blood draw, around 0.12 L on average, collected into heparinised tubes. Naive, central memory, regulatory and stem cell-like memory CD4+ T cells were sorted on a BD FACSAria II using a panel including CD45RO, CCR7, CD25, CD127, CD95 and CD27. A purity above 95% was achieved for all sorted populations. PBMCs were isolated right away by Lymphoprep density gradient centrifugation and were stained directly, without culture. So that batch effects would be minimized, each experiment stained and sorted samples in pairs, pairing one healthy donor with one patient.

This TCR was recovered from a man aged 18 to 30 in good health. The sample comprised naive CD4+ T cells from blood. The cell subset or site label here, explained by the study, means: true naive CD4+ T cells. This receptor chain uses TRBV29-1 and TRBJ1-1, with no reliable assignment of the D segment. The CDR3 region reads CSVERGNTEAFF. The DNA reads TGCAGCGTTGAACGGGGTAACACTGAAGCTTTCTTT.